This T cell receptor beta chain was sequenced for a study of Ad26.COV2.S vaccination and SARS-CoV-2 variants. Study at large: Ad26.COV2.S shots went into the muscle once or twice, 56 days apart.

Here immunoSEQ multiplex PCR was the method, and the copy in TCRdb shows in-frame clones only, minus some. In the table there are some 250,000 clones, 88% of which are singletons. Concerning this clone itself: Its antigen remains unknown.

Germline CDR1 LNHDA, CDR2 SQIVND (reference sequence). J lost 5 bases, V lost 9 bases, and 14 bases had no gene match. The CDR3 sequence is 15 residues long. General study results and limits: Non-spike TCR breadth showed similarity between vaccine and placebo recipients.

Documented treatment: roughly 18 received Ad26.COV2.S at low or high dose, single or two shots; 5 received placebo; per-sample allocation not given. Collection of samples fell on day 63 after the first vaccine or placebo injection. The chain links TRBV19 to TRBJ1-1, with TRBD1 matching 8 bases. The sequence came from a person between 18 and 60 years old who received the Ad26.COV2.S COVID-19 vaccine or a placebo. The specimen comprised peripheral blood, sampled in a trial of Ad26.COV2.S vaccine versus placebo. This CDR3 reads CASQPFGTGGTEAFF. The CDR3 DNA follows: TGTGCCAGCCAACCCTTTGGGACAGGTGGAACTGAAGCTTTCTTT. Variable domain in full (rest from reference TRBV19 and TRBJ1-1): DGGITQSPKYLFRKEGQNVTLSCEQNLNHDAMYWYRQDPGQGLRLIYYSQIVNDFQKGDIAEGYSVSREKKESFPLTVTSAQKNPTAFYLCASQPFGTGGTEAFFGQGTRLTVV.